The 3 T cell receptor beta chains presented below share a single source sample, sequenced in a study of T cells in localized non-small cell lung cancer. Clones were read by immunoSEQ multiplex PCR, and TCRdb kept only the in-frame ones, dropping some. In the table there are about 40,000 clones, more than 75% of which are singletons. This specimen was peripheral blood, taken before any cancer treatment. These receptor sequences come from a man aged 35 to 70 with stage I lung adenocarcinoma.

This clone was seen a single time. This chain joins TRBV19 and TRBJ1-5, with a possible D match to TRBD1 (5 bases). The length of the CDR3 is 15 residues. The germline V gene has CDR1 LNHDA and CDR2 SQIVND (reference sequence). The V end lost 7 bases, the J end lost 4 bases, and 17 bases lay between the germline ends. Here the CDR3 DNA reads TGTGCCAGTACCTTCGGAGCGGGGGTGAATCAGCCCCAGCATTTT. Translated: CASTFGAGVNQPQHF.

This chain uses TRBV11-2 with TRBJ1-1; TRBD1 might be the D (6 bases). The germline V gene has CDR1 SGHAT and CDR2 FQNNGV. V was trimmed by 1 base and J by 5 bases, leaving 8 bases between them. There are 13 residues in the CDR3. Written as DNA, the CDR3 is TGTGCCAGCAGCTTAGGACAGGTGACTGAAGCTTTCTTT. It codes for CASSLGQVTEAFF. Full variable domain (remainder filled in from reference TRBV11-2 and TRBJ1-1): EAGVAQSPRYKIIEKRQSVAFWCNPISGHATLYWYQQILGQGPKLLIQFQNNGVVDDSQLPKDRFSAERLKGVDSTLKIQPAKLEDSAVYLCASSLGQVTEAFFGQGTRLTVV.

V and J are TRBV7-8 and TRBJ2-5; D unclear. V dropped 1 base and J dropped 5 bases, with 8 bases sitting between them. CDR3 length equals 13 residues. Looked up from germline, CDR1 is SGHVS and CDR2 is FQNEAQ. The CDR3 is CASSLVIRETQYF. CDR3 nucleotide sequence: TGTGCCAGCAGCTTAGTCATCCGGGAGACCCAGTACTTC. Full variable domain (outside the CDR3, taken from reference TRBV7-8 and TRBJ2-5): GAGVSQSPRYKVAKRGQDVALRCDPISGHVSLFWYQQALGQGPEFLTYFQNEAQLDKSGLPSDRFFAERPEGSVSTLKIQRTQQEDSAVYLCASSLVIRETQYFGPGTRLLVL.